This entry describes one T cell receptor beta chain. This specimen belongs to a study of blood T cell repertoires in COVID-19. Study information: The samples span acute and convalescent COVID-19 from the United States, Italy and Spain. In each case, the material was cDNA or gDNA derived from T cells, B-cell-depleted T cells, or PBMCs.

The CDR3 contains 16 residues. The V end was cut by 6 bases, the J end by 4 bases, with 19 bases between. Germline CDR1 SNHLY, CDR2 FYNNEI. Per the authors' pipeline: Using reference gene primer amplification, nucleated cell counts were estimated. Libraries were prepared by immunoSEQ multiplex PCR; TCRdb keeps only in-frame clonotypes and omits some of them. From that table come the V and J calls and clone size; the DNA was used to work out D and trimming. The data hold a few hundred thousand clones, with roughly 90% observed a single time. Seattle-derived patients entered the study during active infection and were followed longitudinally.

What was sequenced was peripheral blood. The sequence was collected from a woman aged 60 to 75 with COVID-19, enrolled during active disease. The gene calls are TRBV2 and TRBJ1-5; D is perhaps TRBD1 (5 bases). CDR3 sequence: CASSLLGGLGNQPQHF. In DNA, the CDR3 is TGTGCCAGCAGCCTCTTGGGGGGGTTAGGGAATCAGCCCCAGCATTTT. Looking up the rest from reference TRBV2 and TRBJ1-5 gives the full variable domain: EPEVTQTPSHQVTQMGQEVILRCVPISNHLYFYWYRQILGQKVEFLVSFYNNEISEKSEIFDDQFSVERPDGSNFTLKIRSTKLEDSAMYFCASSLLGGLGNQPQHFGDGTRLSIL.